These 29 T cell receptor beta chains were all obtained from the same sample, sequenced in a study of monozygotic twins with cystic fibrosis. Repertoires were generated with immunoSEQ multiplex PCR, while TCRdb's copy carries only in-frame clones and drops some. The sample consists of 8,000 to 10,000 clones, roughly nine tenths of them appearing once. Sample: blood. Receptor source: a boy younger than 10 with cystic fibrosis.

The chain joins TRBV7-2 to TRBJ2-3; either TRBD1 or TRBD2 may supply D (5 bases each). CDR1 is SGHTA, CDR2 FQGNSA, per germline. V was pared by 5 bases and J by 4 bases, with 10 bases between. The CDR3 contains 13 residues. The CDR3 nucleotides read TGTGCCAGCAGCGCCAGAGGGGCAGATACGCAGTATTTT. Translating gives CASSARGADTQYF.

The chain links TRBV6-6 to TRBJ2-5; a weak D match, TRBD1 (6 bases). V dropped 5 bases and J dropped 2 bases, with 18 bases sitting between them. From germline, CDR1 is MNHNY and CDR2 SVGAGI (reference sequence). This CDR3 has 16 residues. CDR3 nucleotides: TGTGCCAGCAGTGGGCAGCGGACAGTGAATCAAGAGACCCAGTACTTC. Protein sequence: CASSGQRTVNQETQYF.

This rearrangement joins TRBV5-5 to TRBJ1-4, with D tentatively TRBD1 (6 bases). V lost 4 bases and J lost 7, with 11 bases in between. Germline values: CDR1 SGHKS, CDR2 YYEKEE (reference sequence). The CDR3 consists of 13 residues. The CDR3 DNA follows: TGTGCCAGCAGCATACAGGGTCGTGAAAAACTGTTTTTT. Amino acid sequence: CASSIQGREKLFF. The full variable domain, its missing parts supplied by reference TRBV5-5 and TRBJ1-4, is DAGVTQSPTHLIKTRGQQVTLRCSPISGHKSVSWYQQVLGQGPQFIFQYYEKEERGRGNFPDRFSARQFPNYSSELNVNALLLGDSALYLCASSIQGREKLFFGSGTQLSVL.

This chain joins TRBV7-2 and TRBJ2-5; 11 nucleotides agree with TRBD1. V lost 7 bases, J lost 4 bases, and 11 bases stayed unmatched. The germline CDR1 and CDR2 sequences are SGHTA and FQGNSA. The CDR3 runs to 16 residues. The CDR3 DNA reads TGTGCCAGCACCTTTGCTGCGGGACAGGGGGGAGAGACCCAGTACTTC. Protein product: CASTFAAGQGGETQYF.

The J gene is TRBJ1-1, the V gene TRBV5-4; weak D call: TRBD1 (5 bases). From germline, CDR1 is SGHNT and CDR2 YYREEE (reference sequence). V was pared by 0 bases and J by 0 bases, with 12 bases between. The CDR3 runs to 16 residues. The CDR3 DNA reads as TGTGCCAGCAGCTTGGGACAGCCCTCCATGAACACTGAAGCTTTCTTT. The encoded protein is CASSLGQPSMNTEAFF.

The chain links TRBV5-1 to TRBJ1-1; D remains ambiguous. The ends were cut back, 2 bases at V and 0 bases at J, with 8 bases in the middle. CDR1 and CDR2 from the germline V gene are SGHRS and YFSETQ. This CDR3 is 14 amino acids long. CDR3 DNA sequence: TGCGCCAGCAGCTTTCAGGAGATGAACACTGAAGCTTTCTTT. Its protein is CASSFQEMNTEAFF.

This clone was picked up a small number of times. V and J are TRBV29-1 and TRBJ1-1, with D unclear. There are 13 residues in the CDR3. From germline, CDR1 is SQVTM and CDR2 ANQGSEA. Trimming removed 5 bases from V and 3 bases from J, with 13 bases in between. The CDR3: CSVCPDPYTEAFF. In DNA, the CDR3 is TGCAGCGTTTGTCCGGATCCATACACTGAAGCTTTCTTT.

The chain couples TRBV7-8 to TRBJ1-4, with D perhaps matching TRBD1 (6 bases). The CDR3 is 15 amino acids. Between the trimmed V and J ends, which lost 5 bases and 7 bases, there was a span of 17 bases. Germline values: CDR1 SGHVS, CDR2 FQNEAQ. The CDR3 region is CASSVTGGAPEKLFF. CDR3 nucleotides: TGTGCCAGCAGCGTAACGGGGGGCGCCCCTGAAAAACTGTTTTTT.

The CDR3 DNA follows: TGTGCCAGCTCGTGGGACAAAGATCAGCCCCAGCATTTT. Its translation is CASSWDKDQPQHF. The V and J genes are TRBV2 and TRBJ1-5; the D gene is possibly TRBD1 (6 bases). This CDR3 contains 13 residues. CDR1 is SNHLY, CDR2 FYNNEI, per germline. The germline V and J ends were trimmed by 8 bases and 5 bases, with 13 bases remaining between them.

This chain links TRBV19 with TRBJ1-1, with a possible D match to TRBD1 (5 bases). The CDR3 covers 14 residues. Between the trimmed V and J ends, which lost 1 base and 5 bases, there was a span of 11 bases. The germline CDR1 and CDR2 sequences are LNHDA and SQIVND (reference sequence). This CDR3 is CASSIARERTEAFF. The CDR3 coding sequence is TGTGCCAGTAGTATAGCCAGGGAAAGAACTGAAGCTTTCTTT.

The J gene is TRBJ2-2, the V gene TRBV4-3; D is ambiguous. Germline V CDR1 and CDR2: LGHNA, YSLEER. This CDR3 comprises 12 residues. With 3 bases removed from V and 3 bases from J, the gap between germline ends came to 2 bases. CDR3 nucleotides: TGCGCCAGCAGCCACTACACCGGGGAGCTGTTTTTT. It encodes CASSHYTGELFF.

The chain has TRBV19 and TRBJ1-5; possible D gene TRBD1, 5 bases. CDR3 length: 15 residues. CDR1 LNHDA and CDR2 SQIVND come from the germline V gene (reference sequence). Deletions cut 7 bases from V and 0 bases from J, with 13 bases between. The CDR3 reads CASKSPGVSNQPQHF. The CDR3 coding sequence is TGTGCCAGTAAGAGCCCGGGGGTTAGCAATCAGCCCCAGCATTTT.

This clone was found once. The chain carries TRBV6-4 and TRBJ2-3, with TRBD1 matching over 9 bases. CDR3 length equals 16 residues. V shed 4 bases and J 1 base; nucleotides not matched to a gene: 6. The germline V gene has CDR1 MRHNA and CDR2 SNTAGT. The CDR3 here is CASSGGQGLGTDTQYF. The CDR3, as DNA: TGTGCCAGCAGTGGGGGACAGGGTTTGGGCACAGATACGCAGTATTTT.

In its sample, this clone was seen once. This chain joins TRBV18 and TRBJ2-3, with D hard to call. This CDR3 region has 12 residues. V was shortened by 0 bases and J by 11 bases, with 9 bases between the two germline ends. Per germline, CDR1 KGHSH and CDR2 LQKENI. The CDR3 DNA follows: TGTGCCAGCTCACCACCTTTGTGGGAGCAGTATTTT. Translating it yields CASSPPLWEQYF.

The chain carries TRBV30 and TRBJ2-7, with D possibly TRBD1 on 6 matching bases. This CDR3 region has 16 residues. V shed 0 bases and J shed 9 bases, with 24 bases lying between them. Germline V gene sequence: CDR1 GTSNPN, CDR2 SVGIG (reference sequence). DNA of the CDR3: TGTGCCTGGAGTGTACAACCAGGGGACAAGCTCTGGGGGCAGTACGTC. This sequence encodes CAWSVQPGDKLWGQYV.

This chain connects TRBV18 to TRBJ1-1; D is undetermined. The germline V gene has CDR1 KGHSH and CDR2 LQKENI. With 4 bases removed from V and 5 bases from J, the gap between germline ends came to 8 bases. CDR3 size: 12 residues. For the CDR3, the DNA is TGTGCCAGCTCACAGACGCGGACTGAAGCTTTCTTT. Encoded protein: CASSQTRTEAFF.

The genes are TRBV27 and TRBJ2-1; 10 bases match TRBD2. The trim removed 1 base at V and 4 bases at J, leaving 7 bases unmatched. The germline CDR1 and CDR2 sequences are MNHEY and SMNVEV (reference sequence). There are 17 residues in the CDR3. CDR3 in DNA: TGTGCCAGCAGTTTATTCCCCATAGCGGGGGGATACAATGAGCAGTTCTTC. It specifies CASSLFPIAGGYNEQFF.

CDR3 sequence: CASSQVGNTGELFF. CDR3 DNA sequence: TGTGCCAGCAGCCAAGTGGGAAACACCGGGGAGCTGTTTTTT. This chain links TRBV14 with TRBJ2-2; D call uncertain. CDR1 and CDR2 (germline): SGHDN, FVKESK. V lost 1 base and J lost 2, with 5 bases in between. This CDR3 is built from 14 residues.

The CDR3, as DNA: TGTGCCAGCACCCTACAGGGTAGGAACGGAAACACCATATATTTT. It yields the protein CASTLQGRNGNTIYF. This rearrangement joins TRBV2 to TRBJ1-3; D may be TRBD1 (6 bases). The CDR3 runs to 15 residues. Per the germline V gene, CDR1 is SNHLY and CDR2 is FYNNEI. Trimming cost V 7 bases and J 4 bases, with 17 bases left between them.

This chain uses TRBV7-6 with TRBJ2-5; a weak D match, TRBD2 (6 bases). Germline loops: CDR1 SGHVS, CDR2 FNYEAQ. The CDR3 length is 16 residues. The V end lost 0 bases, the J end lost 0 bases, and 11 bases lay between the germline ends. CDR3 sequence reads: CASSLAWRGNQETQYF. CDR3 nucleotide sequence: TGTGCCAGCAGCTTAGCGTGGAGGGGAAACCAAGAGACCCAGTACTTC. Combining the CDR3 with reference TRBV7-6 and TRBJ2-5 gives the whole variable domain GAGVSQSPRYKVTKRGQDVALRCDPISGHVSLYWYRQALGQGPEFLTYFNYEAQQDKSGLPNDRFSAERPEGSISTLTIQRTEQRDSAMYRCASSLAWRGNQETQYFGPGTRLLVL.

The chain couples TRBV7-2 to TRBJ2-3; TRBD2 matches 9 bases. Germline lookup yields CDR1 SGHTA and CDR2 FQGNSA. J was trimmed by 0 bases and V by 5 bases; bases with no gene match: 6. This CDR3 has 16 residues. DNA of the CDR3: TGTGCCAGCAGCCCGGGGACTAGCCCCAGCACAGATACGCAGTATTTT. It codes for CASSPGTSPSTDTQYF.

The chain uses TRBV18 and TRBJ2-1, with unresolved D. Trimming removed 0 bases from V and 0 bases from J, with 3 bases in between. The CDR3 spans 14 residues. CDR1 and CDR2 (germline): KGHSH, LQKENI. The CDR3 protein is CASSPPNSYNEQFF. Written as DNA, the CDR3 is TGTGCCAGCTCACCACCGAACTCCTACAATGAGCAGTTCTTC. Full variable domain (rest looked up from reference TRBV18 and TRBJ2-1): NAGVMQNPRHLVRRRGQEARLRCSPMKGHSHVYWYRQLPEEGLKFMVYLQKENIIDESGMPKERFSAEFPKEGPSILRIQQVVRGDSAAYFCASSPPNSYNEQFFGPGTRLTVL.

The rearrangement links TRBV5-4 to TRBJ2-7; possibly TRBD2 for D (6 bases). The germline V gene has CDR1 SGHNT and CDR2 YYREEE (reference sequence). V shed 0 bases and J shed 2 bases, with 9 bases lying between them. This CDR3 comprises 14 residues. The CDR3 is CASSLGGDPYEQYV. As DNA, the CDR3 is TGTGCCAGCAGCTTGGGGGGGGACCCCTACGAGCAGTACGTC.

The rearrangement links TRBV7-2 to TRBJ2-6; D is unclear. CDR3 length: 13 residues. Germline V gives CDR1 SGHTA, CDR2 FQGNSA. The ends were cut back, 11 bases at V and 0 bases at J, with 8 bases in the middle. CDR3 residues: CAGTASGANVLTF. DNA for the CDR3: TGTGCCGGAACCGCCTCTGGGGCCAACGTCCTGACTTTC. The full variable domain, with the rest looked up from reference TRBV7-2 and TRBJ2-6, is GAGVSQSPSNKVTEKGKDVELRCDPISGHTALYWYRQSLGQGLEFLIYFQGNSAPDKSGLPSDRFSAERTGGSVSTLTIQRTQQEDSAVYLCAGTASGANVLTFGAGSRLTVL.

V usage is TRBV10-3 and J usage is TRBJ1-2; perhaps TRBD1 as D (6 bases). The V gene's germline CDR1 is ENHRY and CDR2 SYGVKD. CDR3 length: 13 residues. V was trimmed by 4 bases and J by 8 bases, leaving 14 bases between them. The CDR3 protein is CAISGYRDGGYTF. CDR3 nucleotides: TGTGCCATCAGTGGGTACAGGGACGGCGGCTACACCTTC.

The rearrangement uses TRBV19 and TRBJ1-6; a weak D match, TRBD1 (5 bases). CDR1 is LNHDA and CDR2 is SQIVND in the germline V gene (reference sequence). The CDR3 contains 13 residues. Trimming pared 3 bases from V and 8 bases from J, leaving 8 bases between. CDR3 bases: TGTGCCAGTAGTATCCGCAGGGATTCACCCCTCCACTTT. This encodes CASSIRRDSPLHF. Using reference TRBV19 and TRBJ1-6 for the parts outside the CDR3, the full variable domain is DGGITQSPKYLFRKEGQNVTLSCEQNLNHDAMYWYRQDPGQGLRLIYYSQIVNDFQKGDIAEGYSVSREKKESFPLTVTSAQKNPTAFYLCASSIRRDSPLHFGNGTRLTVT.

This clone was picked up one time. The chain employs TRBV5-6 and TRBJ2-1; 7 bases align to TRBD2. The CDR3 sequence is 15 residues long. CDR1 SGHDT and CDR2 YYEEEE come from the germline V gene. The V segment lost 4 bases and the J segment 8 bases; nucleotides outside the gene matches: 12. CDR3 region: CASSPGLVRSDEQFF. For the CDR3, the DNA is TGTGCCAGCAGCCCCGGACTAGTAAGGAGCGATGAGCAGTTCTTC.

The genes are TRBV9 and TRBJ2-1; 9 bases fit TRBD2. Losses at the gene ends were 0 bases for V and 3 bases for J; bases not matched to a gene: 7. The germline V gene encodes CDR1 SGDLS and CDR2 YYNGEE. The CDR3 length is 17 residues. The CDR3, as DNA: TGTGCCAGCAGCGTAGGCGGGGGGGCCGGTAACTACAATGAGCAGTTCTTC. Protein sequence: CASSVGGGAGNYNEQFF.

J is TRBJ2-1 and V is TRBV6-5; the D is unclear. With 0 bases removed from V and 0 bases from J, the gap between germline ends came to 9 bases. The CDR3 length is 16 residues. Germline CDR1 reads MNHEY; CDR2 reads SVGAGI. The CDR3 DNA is TGTGCCAGCAGTTACTCCCCACTCAGCTCCTACAATGAGCAGTTCTTC. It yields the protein CASSYSPLSSYNEQFF.